The 20 T cell receptor beta chains below were found in one sample sequenced in a study of blood T cell repertoires in COVID-19. Sequencing used immunoSEQ multiplex PCR; TCRdb keeps in-frame clones, though not all of them. The table records roughly 76,000 clones, 90% of them present only once. Sequenced sample: peripheral blood. The receptors derive from a man aged 50 or older with acute or convalescent COVID-19.

The rearrangement joins TRBV19 to TRBJ2-7; 8 bases are shared with TRBD1. The CDR3 is 14 amino acids. V lost 3 bases and J lost 4; bases outside the gene matches: 5. Per germline, CDR1 LNHDA and CDR2 SQIVND (reference sequence). The CDR3 loop is CASSIEDREYEQYF. The CDR3 coding sequence is TGTGCCAGTAGTATCGAGGACAGGGAATACGAGCAGTACTTC.

This chain connects TRBV6-6 to TRBJ1-1; D gene unclear. CDR1 is MNHNY, CDR2 SVGAGI, per germline (reference sequence). Trimming pared 6 bases from V and 1 base from J, leaving 9 bases between. The CDR3 totals 13 residues. As DNA, the CDR3 is TGTGCCAGCAGCAAACTCCAGAACACTGAAGCTTTCTTT. It yields the protein CASSKLQNTEAFF.

The V call is TRBV30, the J call TRBJ1-5; the match to TRBD1 covers 9 bases. Looked up from germline, CDR1 is GTSNPN and CDR2 is SVGIG (reference sequence). Trimming took 0 bases from V and 4 from J; bases not matched to a gene: 1. CDR3 length equals 14 residues. CDR3 coding DNA: TGTGCCTGGAGTGTAGGACAGGGGAATCAGCCCCAGCATTTT. Translation: CAWSVGQGNQPQHF.

The chain recombines TRBV9 with TRBJ2-7, with TRBD2 matching 9 bases. The length of the CDR3 is 12 residues. Germline V gives CDR1 SGDLS, CDR2 YYNGEE. With V trimmed by 4 bases and J by 6 bases, 2 bases remained unmatched. In nucleotides, the CDR3 is TGTGCCAGCAGCCCACTAGCGGGCGAGCAGTACTTC. It is translated as CASSPLAGEQYF.

The J gene is TRBJ1-2, the V gene TRBV7-9, with 7 bases matching TRBD1. The CDR3 has 15 amino acids. Germline assignment: CDR1 SEHNR and CDR2 FQNEAQ (reference sequence). The ends lost 5 bases at V and 3 bases at J; junction bases unmatched: 9. The DNA of the CDR3 is TGTGCCAGCAGCCTGGGACAGAACCTAGACTATGGCTACACCTTC. Its translation: CASSLGQNLDYGYTF. Complete variable domain (other parts from reference TRBV7-9 and TRBJ1-2): DTGVSQNPRHKITKRGQNVTFRCDPISEHNRLYWYRQTLGQGPEFLTYFQNEAQLEKSRLLSDRFSAERPKGSFSTLEIQRTEQGDSAMYLCASSLGQNLDYGYTFGSGTRLTVV.

V usage is TRBV29-1 and J usage is TRBJ1-2, with D possibly matching TRBD1 (6 bases). Trimming pared 0 bases from V and 4 bases from J, leaving 21 bases between. The CDR3 length is 17 residues. Per germline, CDR1 SQVTM and CDR2 ANQGSEA. The CDR3 DNA reads as TGCAGCGTTGAAGATGGCTTGTCTTGGGGGCAAGTCTATGGCTACACCTTC. It translates to CSVEDGLSWGQVYGYTF.

The CDR3 bases are TGCGCCAGCAGCTTGGGACTAGCGGGGGTTACTAGCACAGATACGCAGTATTTT. Residues: CASSLGLAGVTSTDTQYF. The rearrangement joins TRBV5-1 to TRBJ2-3, with TRBD2 matching over 12 bases. Trimming at V came to 0 bases and at J to 0 bases, leaving 5 bases not matched to a gene. The CDR3 sequence is 18 residues long. Per germline, CDR1 SGHRS and CDR2 YFSETQ.

The genes are TRBV6-6 and TRBJ1-3; possibly TRBD1 for D (5 bases). CDR3 length equals 14 residues. Germline V gene sequence: CDR1 MNHNY, CDR2 SVGAGI (reference sequence). The V gene lost 6 bases and the J gene lost 4 bases, with 13 bases spanning the gap. The CDR3 DNA follows: TGTGCCAGCAGCAGGGATTCTGCAGGAAACACCATATATTTT. This codes for CASSRDSAGNTIYF.

V is TRBV5-6 and J is TRBJ1-2; perhaps TRBD1 as D (5 bases). This CDR3 is built from 14 residues. Trimming took 5 bases from V and 4 from J, leaving 15 bases between them. Germline CDR1 is SGHDT and CDR2 is YYEEEE. CDR3 protein: CASRGETSLYGYTF. The CDR3 nucleotides read TGTGCCAGCAGAGGGGAAACAAGCCTCTATGGCTACACCTTC.

The V and J genes are TRBV3-1 (or the pseudogene TRBV3-2) and TRBJ1-1; D not resolved. The germline gives CDR1 LGHDT, CDR2 YNNKEL (reference sequence). The CDR3 loop spans 14 amino acids. The V end was cut by 2 bases, the J end by 5 bases, with 12 bases between. CDR3 sequence: CASSQRLFGTEAFF. The DNA for the CDR3 is TGTGCCAGCAGCCAAAGGCTTTTCGGGACTGAAGCTTTCTTT.

This chain connects TRBV13 to TRBJ2-7; 9 bases fit TRBD1. With V trimmed by 5 bases and J by 5 bases, 10 bases remained unmatched. This CDR3 is built from 15 residues. Per germline, CDR1 PRHDT and CDR2 FYEKMQ (reference sequence). CDR3 sequence: CASSRPGQGQDEQYV. For the CDR3, the DNA is TGTGCCAGCAGCCGGCCGGGACAGGGCCAAGACGAGCAGTACGTC.

The J gene is TRBJ2-7, the V gene TRBV7-3, with a possible D match to TRBD1 (6 bases). Germline V gene sequence: CDR1 SGHTA, CDR2 FQGTGA. V shed 2 bases and J shed 2 bases, with 7 bases lying between them. CDR3 length equals 13 residues. CDR3 bases: TGTGCCAGCAGCTTAGACAGGCCCTACGAGCAGTACTTC. Protein product: CASSLDRPYEQYF.

V usage is TRBV19 and J usage is TRBJ2-3, with 8 bases that match TRBD1. The CDR3 is 17 residues long. CDR1 is LNHDA and CDR2 is SQIVND in the germline V gene (reference sequence). After removal of 2 bases from V and 5 bases from J, the junction contained 12 bases not matched to a gene. The CDR3 nucleotides read TGTGCCAGTAGTATATTTGGTGGCAGGGGGCCGGGAGATACGCAGTATTTT. It is translated as CASSIFGGRGPGDTQYF.

The chain uses TRBV3-1 (or the pseudogene TRBV3-2) and TRBJ2-1; 13 nucleotides match TRBD2. CDR1 is LGHDT, CDR2 YNNKEL, per germline (reference sequence). V lost 1 base to trimming and J lost 4 bases; unmatched junction nucleotides: 7. This CDR3 contains 18 residues. The CDR3 DNA is TGTGCCAGCAGCCAAGGGCCACTAGCGGGAGGGGATTACAATGAGCAGTTCTTC. Encoded protein: CASSQGPLAGGDYNEQFF.

The V call is TRBV5-1, the J call TRBJ2-1, with 13 bases matching TRBD2. The V gene end was trimmed by 0 bases and the J gene end by 9 bases; junction bases not matched to a gene: 6. Looked up from germline, CDR1 is SGHRS and CDR2 is YFSETQ. This CDR3 is 16 amino acids long. CDR3 coding DNA: TGCGCCAGCAGCTTGGTTACTAGCGGGAGGGCCACTGAGCAGTTCTTC. Protein: CASSLVTSGRATEQFF.

The V and J genes are TRBV7-2 and TRBJ1-2; no reliable D call. V was shortened by 5 bases and J by 5 bases, with 15 bases between the two germline ends. Germline V CDR1 and CDR2: SGHTA, FQGNSA. The CDR3 is 14 residues long. The chain's CDR3 is CASSPDRGRYGYTF. The CDR3 DNA is TGTGCCAGCAGCCCCGATCGAGGCCGGTATGGCTACACCTTC.

This chain uses TRBV27 with TRBJ2-7; 10 nucleotides line up with TRBD2. The germline V gene encodes CDR1 MNHEY and CDR2 SMNVEV (reference sequence). The CDR3 runs 14 residues. The V segment lost 4 bases and the J segment 2 bases; nucleotides outside the gene matches: 2. Here the CDR3 DNA reads TGTGCCAGCAGTTACCTAGCGGGAGCCTACGAGCAGTACTTC. Residues: CASSYLAGAYEQYF.

V and J are TRBV7-3 and TRBJ1-6; TRBD1 matches at 9 bases. The CDR3 has 16 amino acids. Looked up from germline, CDR1 is SGHTA and CDR2 is FQGTGA. The V gene end was trimmed by 5 bases and the J gene end by 2 bases; junction bases not matched to a gene: 4. CDR3 amino acids: CASSQTGGAYNSPLHF. The CDR3 bases are TGTGCCAGCAGCCAAACAGGGGGCGCCTATAATTCACCCCTCCACTTT.

V usage is TRBV18 and J usage is TRBJ1-1; TRBD1 aligns across 7 bases. V shed 3 bases, J shed 5 bases, and the junction held 6 bases outside the gene matches. The CDR3 loop spans 14 amino acids. The germline V gene has CDR1 KGHSH and CDR2 LQKENI. The CDR3 region has the DNA TGTGCCAGCTCACCCATTCCGGGACAGACTGAAGCTTTCTTT. This gives the protein CASSPIPGQTEAFF.

This clone was seen once. The genes are TRBV19 and TRBJ1-4, with 7 bases lining up with TRBD1. After removal of 4 bases from V and 6 bases from J, the junction contained 8 bases not matched to a gene. Looked up from germline, CDR1 is LNHDA and CDR2 is SQIVND (reference sequence). This CDR3 has 15 residues. The CDR3 spells CASSRRQGFDEKLFF. CDR3 DNA: TGTGCCAGTAGTAGAAGACAGGGTTTTGATGAAAAACTGTTTTTT.